The sequence of this T cell receptor (beta chain) was determined in a study of T cells in Graves' hyperthyroidism and ophthalmopathy. Overall study findings and caveats: Ophthalmopathy could be told apart from stable hyperthyroidism with a 13 V-J model.

What was amplified from RNA transcripts were TCR beta CDR3 regions. The HTBI primer set was used in a first-round RT-PCR of the TCR CDR3. MiXCR, applied by TCRdb to the multiplex PCR reads, yields one record per CDR3 protein. Among more than 300,000 distinct CDR3 sequences listed, 13% were seen once. The sample holds a few counts of this clonotype. What it binds is not known. Material for sequencing was blood. This TCR derives from a woman between 18 and 30 years old with Graves' hyperthyroidism.

CDR3: CAWSRLSWDYEQYF. Written as DNA, the CDR3 is TGTGCCTGGAGCAGACTAAGCTGGGACTACGAGCAGTACTTC. V usage is TRBV30 and J usage is TRBJ2-7; TRBD2 is a possible D gene (5 bases). This CDR3 contains 14 residues. The V gene lost 3 bases and the J gene lost 3 bases, with 15 bases spanning the gap. Germline lookup yields CDR1 GTSNPN and CDR2 SVGIG (reference sequence).